This T cell receptor (beta chain) emerged from a study of T cells after yellow fever vaccination. Study results and limitations: Peak timing came faster in the weaker secondary response, day 5 versus 15.

Template switching with 5'RACE generated the TCR cDNA and added a universal primer site and UMIs. A single record per CDR3 protein comes from TCRdb applying MiXCR to the 5' RACE reads. This sample has 150,000 to 200,000 distinct CDR3 sequences, with approximately 6.8% found just once. The CDR3 totals 13 residues. With 5 bases removed from V and 2 bases from J, the gap between germline ends came to 10 bases. Germline CDR1 and CDR2: SGDLS and YYNGEE. This clonotype has a count of ten or more. Its antigen is unknown. The chain has TRBV9 and TRBJ2-5; D gene unclear. The TCR sequence derives from a man aged 18 to 29 who received the YFV17D yellow fever vaccine. Sequences were derived from CD4+ T cells sorted from PBMCs, sampled 5 days after the first yellow fever vaccination. Here the CDR3 DNA reads TGTGCCAGCAGTACCACAGCTCAAGAGACCCAGTACTTC. The encoded protein is CASSTTAQETQYF.